This T cell receptor (beta chain) is drawn from a study of blood T cell repertoires in COVID-19 (TCRdb year 2020). Background on the whole study: Samples covering the acute and convalescent phases of COVID-19 were provided by collaborators in the United States, Italy and Spain. The repertoires were released in a freely available public database meant as a resource for research on the immune response to SARS-CoV-2. The material from the prospective study consisted of cDNA or gDNA derived from T cells, B-cell-depleted T cells, or PBMCs. HLA class I and class II types, where available, came from metadata supplied by the sample provider rather than from assay-based typing. The dataset comprised deeply sampled blood TCRbeta repertoires from subjects exposed to, actively infected with, or recovered from COVID-19. Nearly every sample came with metadata listing a de-identified subject ID, COVID-19 status, age in years and sex. Samples came from the ongoing ImmuneRACE study (first 160 participants) plus 1,254 subjects from 6 global collaborators.

In the prospective study, participants were roughly 18 to 89 years old, resided in 20 to 30 geographic areas of the United States, and were enrolled through a virtual design. In the prospective study, participants were assigned to cohorts based on the clinical history participants reported in a screening survey and a study questionnaire. Recovered participants in ImmuneRACE Cohort 3 were defined as having two consecutive negative NP/OP PCR tests, clearance from a healthcare professional, or resolution of symptoms. Each participant in the prospective study had whole blood, serum and a nasopharyngeal or oropharyngeal swab collected by mobile phlebotomists. Over a roughly 2-month period, participants in the prospective study had the option of providing additional blood draws and questionnaires. Before DNA extraction, prospective study blood samples were shipped either frozen or at room temperature.

Study-wide conclusions, independent of this receptor: How much clinical and demographic metadata was included differed by source and by participant, and the metadata was provided uncurated.

Note on this clone: Its target antigen remains unknown. Base qualities were left out, and no much larger clone turns up one base away.

The immunoSEQ Assay, a bias-controlled multiplex PCR, was used to amplify TCRbeta CDR3 regions from genomic DNA. The source study handled its data this way. The number of nucleated cells in each sample was estimated from the amplification of reference gene primers within the assay. To quantify the absolute abundance of each unique TCRbeta CDR3 rearrangement, sequence reads were collapsed and filtered. For each sample, productive Simpson clonality was calculated as the square root of Simpson's diversity index over productive rearrangements. Sourced from immuneACCESS, this table was stored by TCRdb with only in-frame sequences that have V and J called. A share of the clones is absent; for the studies checked, an unresolved V gene accounts for under half, and the remainder has no known explanation. D and trimming come from the DNA, and the V and J calls and clone size come from that table. The sample yields around 310,000 clones; roughly nine tenths were counted once. The ten largest clones represent over 8.5% of the sample.

CDR1 GTSNPN and CDR2 SVGIG are derived from the germline V gene (reference sequence). V is clipped by 0 bases and J by 1 base, and the sequence between their germline boundaries is 9 bases long. The CDR3 numbers 14 residues from cysteine through phenylalanine. This entry keeps only the CDR3 DNA: 42 bases, framed from base 1. The receptor comes from a woman aged 30 to 39 who had recovered from COVID-19. The sequenced sample was PBMCs or T cells enriched from blood (not recorded which). Recombination linked TRBV30 to TRBJ1-1; TRBD1 is perhaps the D gene, given 5 matching bases. CDR3 protein: CAWSVGRANTEAFF. The nucleotide sequence is TGTGCCTGGAGTGTGGGCAGGGCGAACACTGAAGCTTTCTTT.